This paragraph covers one T cell receptor (beta chain) sequence. Antigen unknown. Measured with immunoSEQ multiplex PCR; TCRdb has only the in-frame clones, and not every one. The sample has just over 150,000 clones; 80% to 90% are singletons. This CDR3 region has 13 residues. V was cut by 10 bases and J by 0 bases, with 12 bases left in between. These data originate in a study of T cell responses to AZD1222 COVID-19 vaccine. Whole-study findings and limits: Females made up more of the donors, who were largely white British, and clonal diversity may have come out too low. The repertoires were collected only after the peak T cell response. Vaccine-associated CD4 TCRs ranged over spike, dominating at 160-218 and 743-854.

The gene calls are TRBV12-3 or TRBV12-4 and TRBJ1-1; unclear D gene. The specimen comprised peripheral blood, sampled after recovery from COVID-19. The source of this sequence is an adult who had recovered from COVID-19. The CDR3 nucleotides read TGTGCCACCTACGATGTAATGAACACTGAAGCTTTCTTT. Translated, it gives CATYDVMNTEAFF.